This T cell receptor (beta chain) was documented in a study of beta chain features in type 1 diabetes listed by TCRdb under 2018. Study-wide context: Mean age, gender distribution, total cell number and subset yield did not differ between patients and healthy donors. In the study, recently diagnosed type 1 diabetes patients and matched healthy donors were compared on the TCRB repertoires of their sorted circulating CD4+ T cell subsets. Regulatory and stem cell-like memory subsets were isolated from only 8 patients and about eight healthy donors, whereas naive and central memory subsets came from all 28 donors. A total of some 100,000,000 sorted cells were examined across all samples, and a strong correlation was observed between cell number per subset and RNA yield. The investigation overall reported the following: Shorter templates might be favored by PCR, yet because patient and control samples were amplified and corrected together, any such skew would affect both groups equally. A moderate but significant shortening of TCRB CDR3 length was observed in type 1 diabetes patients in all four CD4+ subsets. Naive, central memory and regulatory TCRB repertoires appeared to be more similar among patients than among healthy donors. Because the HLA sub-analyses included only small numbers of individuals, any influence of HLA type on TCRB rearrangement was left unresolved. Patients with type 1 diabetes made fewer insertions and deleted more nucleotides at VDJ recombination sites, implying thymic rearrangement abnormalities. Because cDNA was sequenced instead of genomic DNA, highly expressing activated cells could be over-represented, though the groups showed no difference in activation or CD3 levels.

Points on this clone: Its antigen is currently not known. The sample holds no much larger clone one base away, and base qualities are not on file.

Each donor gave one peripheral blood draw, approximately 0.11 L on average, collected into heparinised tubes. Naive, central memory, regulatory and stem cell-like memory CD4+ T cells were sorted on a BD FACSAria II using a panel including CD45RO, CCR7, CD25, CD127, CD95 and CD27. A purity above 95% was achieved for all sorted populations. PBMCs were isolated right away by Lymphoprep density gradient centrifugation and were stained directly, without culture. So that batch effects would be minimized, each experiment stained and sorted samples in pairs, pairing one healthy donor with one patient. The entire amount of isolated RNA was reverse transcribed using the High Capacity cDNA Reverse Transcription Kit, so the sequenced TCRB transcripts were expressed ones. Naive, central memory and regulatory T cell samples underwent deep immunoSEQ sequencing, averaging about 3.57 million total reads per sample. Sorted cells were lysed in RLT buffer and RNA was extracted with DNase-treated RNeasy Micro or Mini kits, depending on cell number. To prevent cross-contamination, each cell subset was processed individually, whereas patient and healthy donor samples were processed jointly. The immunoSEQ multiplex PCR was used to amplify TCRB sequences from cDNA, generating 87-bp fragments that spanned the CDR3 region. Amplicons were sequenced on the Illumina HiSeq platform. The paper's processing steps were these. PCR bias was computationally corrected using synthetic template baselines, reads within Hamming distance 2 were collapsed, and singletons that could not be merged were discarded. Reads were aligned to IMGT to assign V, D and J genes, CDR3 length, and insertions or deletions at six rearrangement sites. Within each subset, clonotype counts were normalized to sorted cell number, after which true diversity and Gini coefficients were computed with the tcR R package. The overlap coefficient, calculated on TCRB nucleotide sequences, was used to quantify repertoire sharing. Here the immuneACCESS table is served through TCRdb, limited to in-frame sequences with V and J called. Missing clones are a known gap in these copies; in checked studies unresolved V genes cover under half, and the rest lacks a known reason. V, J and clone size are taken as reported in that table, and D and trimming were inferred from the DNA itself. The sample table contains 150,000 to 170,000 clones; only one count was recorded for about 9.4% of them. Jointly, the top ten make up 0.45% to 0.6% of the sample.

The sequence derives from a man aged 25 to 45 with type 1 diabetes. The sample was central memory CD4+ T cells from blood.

The CDR3 in this case is CSVDARSRGAYGYTF. The DNA reads TGCAGCGTTGACGCACGGAGCAGGGGCGCCTATGGCTACACCTTC. The chain was built from TRBV29-1 and TRBJ1-2; a tentative D call is TRBD1 (6 bases match). At the junction V is shortened by 3 bases and J by 4 bases, with 18 bases in between. The CDR3 has 15 amino acids, counting the end cysteine and phenylalanine. Kept here is only the CDR3 DNA, which spans 45 bases and is read in frame from base 1. CDR1 SQVTM and CDR2 ANQGSEA are derived from the germline V gene.